This TCR beta chain was retrieved from a study of shared clonotypes between healthy human individuals. The table came from immunoSEQ multiplex PCR; TCRdb's copy has only in-frame clones and leaves some out. Of 2 million to 2.5 million clones in the sample, approximately 93% were seen once. Sequencing used naive CD4+ T cells from PBMCs. As to subset: CD45RA+ positively selected. This TCR was sampled from a man younger than 30 in good health. Some clones in this sample may be carry-over from other donors' samples.

The CDR3 DNA is TGTGCCAGCAGTCCCGGGGGGCGGCCTGAAGCTTTCTTT. Translated, it gives CASSPGGRPEAFF. V is TRBV28 and J is TRBJ1-1; D is perhaps TRBD1 (6 bases). Between the trimmed V and J ends, which lost 5 bases and 6 bases, there was a span of 13 bases. CDR3 length: 13 amino acids. The germline V gene encodes CDR1 MDHEN and CDR2 SYDVKM.